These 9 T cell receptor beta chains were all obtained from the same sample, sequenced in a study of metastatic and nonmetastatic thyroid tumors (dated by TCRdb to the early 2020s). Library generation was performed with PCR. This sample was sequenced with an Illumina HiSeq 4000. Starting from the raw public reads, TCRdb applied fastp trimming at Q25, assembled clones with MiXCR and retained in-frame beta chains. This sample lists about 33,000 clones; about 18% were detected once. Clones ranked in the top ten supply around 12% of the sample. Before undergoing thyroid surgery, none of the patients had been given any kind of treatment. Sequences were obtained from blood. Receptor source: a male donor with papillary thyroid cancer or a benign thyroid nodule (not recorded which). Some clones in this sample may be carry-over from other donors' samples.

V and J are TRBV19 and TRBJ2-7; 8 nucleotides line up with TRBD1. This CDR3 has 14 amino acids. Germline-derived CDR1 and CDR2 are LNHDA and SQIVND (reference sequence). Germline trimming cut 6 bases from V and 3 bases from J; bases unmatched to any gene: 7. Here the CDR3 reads CASRRTGIGYEQYF. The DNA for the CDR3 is TGTGCCAGTAGGCGGACAGGGATCGGCTACGAGCAGTACTTC.

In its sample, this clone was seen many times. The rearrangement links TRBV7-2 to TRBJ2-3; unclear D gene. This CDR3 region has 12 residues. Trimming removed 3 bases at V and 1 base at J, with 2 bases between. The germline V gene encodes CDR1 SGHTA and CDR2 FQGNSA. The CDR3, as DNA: TGTGCCAGCAGCTTGGGCACAGATACGCAGTATTTT. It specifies CASSLGTDTQYF.

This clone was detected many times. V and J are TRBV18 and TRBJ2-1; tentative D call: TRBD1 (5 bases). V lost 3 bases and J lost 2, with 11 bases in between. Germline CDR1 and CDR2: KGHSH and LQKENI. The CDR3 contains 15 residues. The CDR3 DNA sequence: TGTGCCAGCTCACCGGTCCAGGGTACCTACAATGAGCAGTTCTTC. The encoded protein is CASSPVQGTYNEQFF.

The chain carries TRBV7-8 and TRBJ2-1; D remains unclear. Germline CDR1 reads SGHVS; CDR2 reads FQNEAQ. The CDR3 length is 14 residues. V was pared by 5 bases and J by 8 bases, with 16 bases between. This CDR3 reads CASSRRYSFYEQFF. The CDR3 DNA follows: TGTGCCAGCAGCCGCCGGTACAGTTTCTATGAGCAGTTCTTC.

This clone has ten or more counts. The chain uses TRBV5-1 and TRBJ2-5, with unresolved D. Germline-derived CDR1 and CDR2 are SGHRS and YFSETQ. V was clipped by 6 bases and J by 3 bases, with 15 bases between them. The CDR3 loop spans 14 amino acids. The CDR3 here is CASTPGSSKETQYF. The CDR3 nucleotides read TGCGCCAGCACCCCTGGGTCGAGCAAAGAGACCCAGTACTTC.

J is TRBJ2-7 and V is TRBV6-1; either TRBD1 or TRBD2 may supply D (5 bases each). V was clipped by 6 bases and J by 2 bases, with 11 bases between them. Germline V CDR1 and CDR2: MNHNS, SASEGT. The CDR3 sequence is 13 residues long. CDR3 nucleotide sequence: TGTGCCAGCAGGAGGGGTCAGGCCTACGAGCAGTACTTC. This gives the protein CASRRGQAYEQYF.

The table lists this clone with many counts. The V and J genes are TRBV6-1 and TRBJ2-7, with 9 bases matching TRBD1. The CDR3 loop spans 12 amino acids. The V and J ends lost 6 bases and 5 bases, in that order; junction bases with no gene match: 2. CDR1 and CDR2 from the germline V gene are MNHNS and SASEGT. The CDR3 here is CASRGTGNEQYF. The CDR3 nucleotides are TGTGCCAGCAGGGGGACAGGGAACGAGCAGTACTTC.

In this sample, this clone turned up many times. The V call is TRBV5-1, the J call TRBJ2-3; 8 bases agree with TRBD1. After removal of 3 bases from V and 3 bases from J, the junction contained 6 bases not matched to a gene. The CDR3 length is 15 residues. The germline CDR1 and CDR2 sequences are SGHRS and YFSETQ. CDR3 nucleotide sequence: TGCGCCAGCAGCTGGGCAGGGGGCCGTACAGATACGCAGTATTTT. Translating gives CASSWAGGRTDTQYF.

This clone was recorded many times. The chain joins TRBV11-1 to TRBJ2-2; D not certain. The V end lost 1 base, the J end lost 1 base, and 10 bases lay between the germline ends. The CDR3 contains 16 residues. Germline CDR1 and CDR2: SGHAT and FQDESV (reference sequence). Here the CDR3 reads CASSLVYSQNTGELFF. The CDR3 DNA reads TGTGCCAGCAGCTTAGTCTACAGTCAGAACACCGGGGAGCTGTTTTTT.